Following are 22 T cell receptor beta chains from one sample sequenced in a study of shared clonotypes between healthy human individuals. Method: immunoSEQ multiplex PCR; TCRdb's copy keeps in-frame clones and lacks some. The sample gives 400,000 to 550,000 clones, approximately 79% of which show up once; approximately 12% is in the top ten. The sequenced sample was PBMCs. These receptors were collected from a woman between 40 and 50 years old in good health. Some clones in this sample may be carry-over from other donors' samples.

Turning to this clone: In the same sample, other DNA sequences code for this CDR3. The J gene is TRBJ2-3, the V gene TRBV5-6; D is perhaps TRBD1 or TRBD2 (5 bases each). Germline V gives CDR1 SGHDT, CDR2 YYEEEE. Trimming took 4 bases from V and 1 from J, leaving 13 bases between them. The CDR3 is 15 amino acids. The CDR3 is CASSPWDRRTDTQYF. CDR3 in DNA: TGTGCCAGCAGCCCATGGGACCGCCGCACAGATACGCAGTATTTT.

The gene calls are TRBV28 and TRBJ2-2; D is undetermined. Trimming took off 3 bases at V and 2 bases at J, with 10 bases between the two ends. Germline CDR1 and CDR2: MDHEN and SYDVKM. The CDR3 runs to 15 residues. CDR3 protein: CASSFFRVNTGELFF. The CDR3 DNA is TGTGCCAGCAGTTTTTTCCGGGTAAACACCGGGGAGCTGTTTTTT. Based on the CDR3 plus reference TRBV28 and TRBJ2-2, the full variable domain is DVKVTQSSRYLVKRTGEKVFLECVQDMDHENMFWYRQDPGLGLRLIYFSYDVKMKEKGDIPEGYSVSREKKERFSLILESASTNQTSMYLCASSFFRVNTGELFFGEGSRLTVL.

CDR3 bases: TGTGCCAGCAGTTGGGGACTAGCGGGAGAGAATGAGCAGTTCTTC. Amino acid sequence: CASSWGLAGENEQFF. The V gene is TRBV6-5, the J gene TRBJ2-1; 14 positions match TRBD2. Germline V gene sequence: CDR1 MNHEY, CDR2 SVGAGI. Trimming took 4 bases from V and 7 from J; bases not matched to a gene: 3. CDR3 size: 15 residues.

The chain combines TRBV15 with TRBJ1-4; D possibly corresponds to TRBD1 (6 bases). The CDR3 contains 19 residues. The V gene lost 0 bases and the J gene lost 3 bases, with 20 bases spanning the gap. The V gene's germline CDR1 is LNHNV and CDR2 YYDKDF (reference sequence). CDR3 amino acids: CATSRESLYRVGPNEKLFF. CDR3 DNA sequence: TGTGCCACCAGCAGAGAATCCCTATACAGGGTTGGGCCTAATGAAAAACTGTTTTTT.

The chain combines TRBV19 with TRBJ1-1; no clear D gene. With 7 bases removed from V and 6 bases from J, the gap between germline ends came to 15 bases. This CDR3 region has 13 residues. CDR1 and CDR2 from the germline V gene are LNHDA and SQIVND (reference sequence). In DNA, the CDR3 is TGTGCCAGTAATGAGGGTACGAATCCTGAAGCTTTCTTT. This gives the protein CASNEGTNPEAFF.

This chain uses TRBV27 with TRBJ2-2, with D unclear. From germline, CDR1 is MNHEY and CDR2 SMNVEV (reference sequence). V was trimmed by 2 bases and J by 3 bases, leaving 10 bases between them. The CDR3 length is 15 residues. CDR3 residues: CASSLGVGYTGELFF. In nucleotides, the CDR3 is TGTGCCAGCAGTTTAGGGGTGGGCTACACCGGGGAGCTGTTTTTT.

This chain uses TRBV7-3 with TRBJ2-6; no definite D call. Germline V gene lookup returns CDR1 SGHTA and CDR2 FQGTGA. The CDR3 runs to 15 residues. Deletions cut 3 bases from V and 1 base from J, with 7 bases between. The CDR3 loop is CASSLGPSGANVLTF. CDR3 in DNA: TGTGCCAGCAGCTTGGGCCCATCTGGGGCCAACGTCCTGACTTTC.

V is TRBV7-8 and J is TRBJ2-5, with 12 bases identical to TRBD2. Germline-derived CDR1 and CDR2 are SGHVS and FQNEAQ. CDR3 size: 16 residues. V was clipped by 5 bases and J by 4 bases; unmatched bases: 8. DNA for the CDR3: TGTGCCAGCAGCCTTAATCCGGGACTAGCGGGAGAGACCCAGTACTTC. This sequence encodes CASSLNPGLAGETQYF.

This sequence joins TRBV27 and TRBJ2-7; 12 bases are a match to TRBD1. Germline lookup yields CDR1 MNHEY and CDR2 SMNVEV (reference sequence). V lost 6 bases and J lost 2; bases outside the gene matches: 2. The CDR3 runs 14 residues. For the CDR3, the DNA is TGTGCCAGCAGGGGACAGGGGGCCCCCTACGAGCAGTACTTC. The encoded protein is CASRGQGAPYEQYF.

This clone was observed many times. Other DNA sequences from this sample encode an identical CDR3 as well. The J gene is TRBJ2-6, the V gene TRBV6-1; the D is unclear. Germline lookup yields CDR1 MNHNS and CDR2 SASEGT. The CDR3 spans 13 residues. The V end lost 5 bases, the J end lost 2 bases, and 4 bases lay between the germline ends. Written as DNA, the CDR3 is TGTGCCAGCAGTCCCCCTGGGGCCAACGTCCTGACTTTC. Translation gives CASSPPGANVLTF.

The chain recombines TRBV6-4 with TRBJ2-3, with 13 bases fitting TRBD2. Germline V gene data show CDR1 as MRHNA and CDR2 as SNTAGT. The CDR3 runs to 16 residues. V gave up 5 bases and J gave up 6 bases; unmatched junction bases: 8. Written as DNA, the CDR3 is TGTGCCAGCAGTTCCGACGGACTAGCGGGAGCGGATACGCAGTATTTT. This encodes CASSSDGLAGADTQYF.

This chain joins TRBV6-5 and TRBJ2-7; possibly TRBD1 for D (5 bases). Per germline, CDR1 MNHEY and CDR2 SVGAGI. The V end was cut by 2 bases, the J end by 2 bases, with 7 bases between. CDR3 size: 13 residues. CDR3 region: CASSYRQTYEQYF. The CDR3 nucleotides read TGTGCCAGCAGTTACAGACAGACCTACGAGCAGTACTTC.

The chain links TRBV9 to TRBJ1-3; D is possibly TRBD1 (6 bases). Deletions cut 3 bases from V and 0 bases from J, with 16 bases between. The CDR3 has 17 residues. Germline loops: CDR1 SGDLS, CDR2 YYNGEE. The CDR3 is CASSGHRAPVSGNTIYF. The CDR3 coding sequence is TGTGCCAGCAGCGGACACAGGGCGCCGGTCTCTGGAAACACCATATATTTT. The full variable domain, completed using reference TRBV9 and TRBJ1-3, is DSGVTQTPKHLITATGQRVTLRCSPRSGDLSVYWYQQSLDQGLQFLIQYYNGEERAKGNILERFSAQQFPDLHSELNLSSLELGDSALYFCASSGHRAPVSGNTIYFGEGSWLTVV.

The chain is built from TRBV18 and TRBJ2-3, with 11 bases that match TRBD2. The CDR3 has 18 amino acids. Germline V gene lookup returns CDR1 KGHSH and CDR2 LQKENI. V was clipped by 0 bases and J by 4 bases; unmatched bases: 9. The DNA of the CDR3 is TGTGCCAGCTCACCACCGGGACTAGCGGCCCTACCCCCAGATACGCAGTATTTT. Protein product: CASSPPGLAALPPDTQYF.

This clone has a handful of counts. The CDR3 is CATSRGRRGRGDQPQHF. The CDR3 bases are TGTGCCACCAGCAGAGGCCGTCGGGGAAGGGGCGATCAGCCCCAGCATTTT. The rearrangement joins TRBV15 to TRBJ1-5, with TRBD1 as a possible D gene (5 bases). Looked up from germline, CDR1 is LNHNV and CDR2 is YYDKDF (reference sequence). V dropped 1 base and J dropped 5 bases, with 18 bases sitting between them. The length of the CDR3 is 17 residues.

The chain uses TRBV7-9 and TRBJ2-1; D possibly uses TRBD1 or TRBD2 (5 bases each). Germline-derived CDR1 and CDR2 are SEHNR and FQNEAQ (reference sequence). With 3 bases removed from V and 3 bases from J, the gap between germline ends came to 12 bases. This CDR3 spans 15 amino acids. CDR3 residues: CASSFPGTVYNEQFF. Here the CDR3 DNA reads TGTGCCAGCAGCTTCCCCGGGACGGTCTACAATGAGCAGTTCTTC.

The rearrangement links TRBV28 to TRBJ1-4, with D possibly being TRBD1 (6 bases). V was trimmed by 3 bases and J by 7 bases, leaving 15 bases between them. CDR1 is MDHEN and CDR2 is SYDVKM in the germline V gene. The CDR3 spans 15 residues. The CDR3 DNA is TGTGCCAGCAGTTTTGGGGGGGCGCAGGGTGAAAAACTGTTTTTT. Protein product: CASSFGGAQGEKLFF.

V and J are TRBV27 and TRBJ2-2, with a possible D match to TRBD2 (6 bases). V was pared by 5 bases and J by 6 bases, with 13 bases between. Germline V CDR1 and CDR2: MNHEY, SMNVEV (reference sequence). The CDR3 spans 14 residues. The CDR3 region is CASSHGLLSGELFF. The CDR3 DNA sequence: TGTGCCAGCAGTCATGGACTACTATCCGGGGAGCTGTTTTTT.

CDR3 protein: CASSPGHVSYNEQFF. As DNA, the CDR3 is TGTGCCAGCAGCCCGGGCCACGTTTCCTACAATGAGCAGTTCTTC. This chain links TRBV4-2 with TRBJ2-1, with D hard to call. Trimming removed 4 bases at V and 1 base at J, with 11 bases between. CDR1 and CDR2 from the germline V gene are LGHNA and YNFKEQ. This CDR3 has 15 residues.

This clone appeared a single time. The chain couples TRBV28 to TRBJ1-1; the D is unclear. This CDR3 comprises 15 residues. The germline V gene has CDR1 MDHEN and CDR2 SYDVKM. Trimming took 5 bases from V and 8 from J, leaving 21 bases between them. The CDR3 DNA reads TGTGCCAGCAGTATGGGCGGACGGAGGCTACGGGAAGCTTTCTTT. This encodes CASSMGGRRLREAFF.

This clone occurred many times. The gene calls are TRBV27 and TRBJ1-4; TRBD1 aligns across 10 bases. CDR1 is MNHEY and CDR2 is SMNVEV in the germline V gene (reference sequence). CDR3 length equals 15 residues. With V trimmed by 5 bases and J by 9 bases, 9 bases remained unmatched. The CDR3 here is CASSETGTGVQKLFF. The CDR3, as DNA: TGTGCCAGCAGTGAAACCGGGACAGGGGTGCAAAAACTGTTTTTT.

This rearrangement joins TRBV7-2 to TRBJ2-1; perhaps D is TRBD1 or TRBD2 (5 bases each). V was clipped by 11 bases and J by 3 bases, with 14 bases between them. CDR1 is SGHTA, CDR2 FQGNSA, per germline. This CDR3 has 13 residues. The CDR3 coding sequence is TGTGCCGAGGGGTGGGATGGCTACAATGAGCAGTTCTTC. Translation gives CAEGWDGYNEQFF.